This TCR beta chain appears in the sequencing data of a study of beta chain features in type 1 diabetes. The overall study: The patient and healthy donor groups were comparable for age, gender and cell yields.

Expressed TCRB transcripts were sequenced after all isolated RNA was converted to cDNA. The assay was immunoSEQ multiplex PCR, and TCRdb's table has in-frame clones only and misses some. The sample contains roughly 380,000 clones, around 19% of which appear only once. The study, taken as a whole, reports: Any PCR bias toward short templates would affect both groups alike. Among type 1 diabetes patients, VDJ junctions had fewer insertions and more deletions.

Germline V gene lookup returns CDR1 SGHTA and CDR2 FQGNSA. The CDR3 spans 14 residues. V lost 1 base and J lost 4; bases outside the gene matches: 2. A word on this clone: Its antigen is currently unknown. The identical CDR3 is also encoded by other nucleotide sequences in the sample.

Sequences were obtained from naive CD4+ T cells from blood. This sequence was found in a woman aged 18-30 years in good health. The chain is built from TRBV7-2 and TRBJ2-3; 7 bases fit TRBD2. This CDR3 reads CASSLGGGADTQYF. DNA of the CDR3: TGTGCCAGCAGCTTAGGTGGGGGGGCAGATACGCAGTATTTT. Full variable domain (remainder filled in from reference TRBV7-2 and TRBJ2-3): GAGVSQSPSNKVTEKGKDVELRCDPISGHTALYWYRQSLGQGLEFLIYFQGNSAPDKSGLPSDRFSAERTGGSVSTLTIQRTQQEDSAVYLCASSLGGGADTQYFGPGTRLTVL.